This T cell receptor beta chain appears in the sequencing data of a study of early T cells in non-severe SARS-CoV-2 infection. Looking at the study overall: With bulk RNA from unsorted whole blood as input, sequencing yielded unpaired chains. The study, taken as a whole, reports: Matching results from VDJdb favored anti-spike CD8 responses, leaving private and CD4 specificities undetected.

Per the germline V gene, CDR1 is DFQATT and CDR2 is SNEGSKA (reference sequence). Trimming cost V 5 bases and J 8 bases, with 22 bases left between them. CDR3 length: 14 residues. TCRdb redid the calling of the 5' RACE reads with MiXCR, one entry per CDR3 protein. The profile shows 70,000 or so distinct CDR3 sequences, about 12% of them singletons. This clonotype was observed many times. Its antigen is unidentified. The chain is built from TRBV20-1 and TRBJ2-7, with D possibly TRBD2 on 5 matching bases. Material for sequencing was whole blood. The source of this sequence is an adult who was a healthcare worker with PCR-confirmed SARS-CoV-2 infection or an uninfected control (not recorded which). Here the CDR3 reads CSAGDSNAPSKQYF. The DNA for the CDR3 is TGCAGTGCTGGTGACTCTAACGCTCCTAGCAAGCAGTACTTC.